This T cell receptor beta chain originates from a study of cytomegalovirus exposure and HLA in healthy donors. Overall study findings and caveats: At a 0.05 false discovery rate, a later analysis found about 17,000 TCR beta sequences to be associated with HLA alleles.

The PCR contained 60 Vbeta and 13 Jbeta primers. Data came from immunoSEQ multiplex PCR; TCRdb stores just in-frame clones and leaves some out. The sample consists of some 120,000 clones, around 74% of them appearing once. From germline, CDR1 is SEHNR and CDR2 FQNEAQ (reference sequence). The CDR3 covers 16 residues. The trim removed 5 bases at V and 8 bases at J, leaving 7 bases unmatched. As for this clone: As yet, its antigen is unknown.

This TCR was sampled from a woman aged 18-29 years in good health and CMV-seronegative. The rearrangement uses TRBV7-9 and TRBJ1-6; 12 bases are shared with TRBD1. The source material was PBMCs. The CDR3 DNA reads TGTGCCAGCAGCCCGGGACAGGGGGCTGGGTATTCACCCCTCCACTTT. Its translation: CASSPGQGAGYSPLHF. The variable domain in full, with the rest retrieved from reference TRBV7-9 and TRBJ1-6, is DTGVSQNPRHKITKRGQNVTFRCDPISEHNRLYWYRQTLGQGPEFLTYFQNEAQLEKSRLLSDRFSAERPKGSFSTLEIQRTEQGDSAMYLCASSPGQGAGYSPLHFGNGTRLTVT.